This is a list of T cell receptor beta chains from one sample in a study of T cell repertoires in cytomegalovirus infection. TCRdb analysed the reads with MiXCR anew, one entry per CDR3 protein. The data contain about 260,000 distinct CDR3 sequences, roughly 15% of them singletons. The sample comprised PBMCs. Receptor source: a human donor in good health (CMV status not recorded). Some clones in this sample may be carry-over from other donors' samples. CDR3s include the opening cysteine and the closing phenylalanine or tryptophan. D genes are given only for firm matches. A row's size may be missing; if present it is once, few, many or a size class.

V gene	D gene	clone size	J gene	CDR3 protein	CDR3 DNA
TRBV7-8	TRBD1	many	TRBJ1-4	CASSRGQGAEKLFF	TGTGCCAGCAGCCGGGGACAGGGGGCTGAGAAACTGTTTTTT
TRBV7-2	TRBD1	many	TRBJ1-1	CASSSESTGRGTEAFF	TGTGCCAGCAGCTCAGAGTCGACAGGGAGGGGCACTGAAGCTTTCTTT
TRBV28	NA	few	TRBJ1-3	CASTGISGNTIYF	TGTGCCAGTACAGGGATCTCTGGAAACACCATATATTTT
TRBV7-2	NA	many	TRBJ1-6	CASTPLYNSPLHF	TGTGCCAGCACCCCTCTCTATAATTCACCCCTCCACTTT
TRBV7-9	TRBD1	NA	TRBJ1-1	CASSRGQANTEAFF	TGTGCCAGCAGCCGGGGACAGGCAAACACTGAAGCTTTCTTT
TRBV28	NA	few	TRBJ2-7	CASSGTPTYEQYF	TGTGCCAGCAGTGGGACACCAACCTACGAGCAGTACTTC
TRBV28	NA	many	TRBJ2-1	CASSLSGSIGTKGYNEQFF	TGTGCCAGCAGTTTGTCCGGCTCCATAGGGACAAAGGGATACAATGAGCAGTTCTTC
TRBV20-1	TRBD2	many	TRBJ2-7	CSARDTSGGPRGYEQYF	TGCAGTGCTAGGGATACTAGCGGGGGTCCTCGGGGCTACGAGCAGTACTTC
TRBV12-3/TRBV12-4	TRBD1	few	TRBJ2-7	CASSLSGTVREQYF	TGTGCCAGCAGTTTATCCGGGACAGTCCGCGAGCAGTACTTC
TRBV6-5	TRBD2	NA	TRBJ2-2	CASSSKGLVNTGELFF	TGTGCCAGCAGTTCCAAAGGACTAGTCAACACCGGGGAGCTGTTTTTT
TRBV19	NA	NA	TRBJ2-2	CASSVQYTGELFF	TGTGCCAGTAGTGTACAGTACACCGGGGAGCTGTTTTTT
TRBV12-3/TRBV12-4	NA	many	TRBJ2-2	CASSLTGLGTGELFF	TGTGCCAGCAGTTTAACAGGACTTGGCACCGGGGAGCTGTTTTTT
TRBV6-5	TRBD2	NA	TRBJ2-7	CASSYGGTSGIRGGYEQYF	TGTGCCAGCAGTTACGGAGGGACTAGCGGGATAAGGGGGGGGTACGAGCAGTACTTC
TRBV7-9	TRBD1	NA	TRBJ1-2	CASSLQGAPDGYTF	TGTGCCAGCAGCTTACAGGGGGCGCCGGATGGCTACACCTTC
TRBV2	NA	NA	TRBJ2-1	CASNNGNNEQFF	TGTGCCAGCAATAATGGAAACAATGAGCAGTTCTTC
TRBV4-3	TRBD2	NA	TRBJ2-1	CASSQQVAGVNNEQFF	TGCGCCAGCAGCCAGCAAGTAGCGGGAGTAAACAATGAGCAGTTCTTC
TRBV7-2	TRBD1	many	TRBJ1-5	CASSLEGQGFQPQHF	TGTGCCAGCAGCTTAGAGGGACAGGGATTTCAGCCCCAGCATTTT
TRBV5-6	TRBD2	many	TRBJ2-1	CASSFWSSGGYEQFF	TGTGCCAGCAGCTTCTGGAGTAGCGGGGGATACGAGCAGTTCTTC
TRBV20-1	TRBD1	few	TRBJ1-6	CSARDLGTDNSPLHF	TGCAGTGCTAGAGATCTCGGGACAGATAATTCACCCCTCCACTTT
TRBV27	TRBD2	few	TRBJ2-3	CASSFRLGGAADTQYF	TGTGCCAGCAGTTTTAGACTCGGGGGGGCCGCAGATACGCAGTATTTT
TRBV6-2/TRBV6-3	NA	many	TRBJ1-1	CASSLPVVMNTEAFF	TGTGCCAGCAGCCTTCCTGTGGTGATGAACACTGAAGCTTTCTTT
TRBV6-2/TRBV6-3	NA	many	TRBJ1-6	CASSSDQGIQSPLHF	TGTGCCAGCAGTTCAGACCAGGGTATCCAATCACCCCTCCACTTT
TRBV19	NA	NA	TRBJ1-4	CASSITGEKLFF	TGTGCCAGTAGTATAACTGGGGAAAAACTGTTTTTT
TRBV14	NA	NA	TRBJ1-6	CASSQGRGPLHF	TGTGCCAGCAGCCAAGGACGCGGGCCCCTCCACTTT
TRBV5-1	TRBD2	NA	TRBJ2-5	CASSAGEGLRETQYF	TGCGCCAGCAGCGCGGGAGAAGGGTTGAGAGAGACCCAGTACTTC
TRBV4-3	TRBD1	many	TRBJ1-1	CASSQGAGTAQVSWTEAFF	TGCGCCAGCAGCCAAGGCGCCGGGACAGCCCAAGTGTCTTGGACTGAAGCTTTCTTT
TRBV14	NA	few	TRBJ1-3	CASSQRQKSSGNTIYF	TGTGCCAGCAGCCAGCGACAAAAGAGCTCTGGAAACACCATATATTTT
TRBV15	TRBD2	NA	TRBJ2-1	CATSRAGGPNEQFF	TGTGCCACCAGCAGGGCGGGAGGGCCTAATGAGCAGTTCTTC
TRBV11-2	NA	NA	TRBJ1-1	CASSAYAIMNTEAFF	TGTGCCAGCAGCGCGTACGCAATAATGAACACTGAAGCTTTCTTT
TRBV20-1	NA	few	TRBJ1-5	CSARADTNQPQHF	TGCAGTGCTAGAGCCGACACCAATCAGCCCCAGCATTTT
TRBV7-2	NA	many	TRBJ2-7	CASSFGITRDEQYF	TGTGCCAGCAGCTTCGGGATTACCCGGGACGAGCAGTACTTC
TRBV10-1	NA	many	TRBJ2-4	CASSDGKSKNIQYF	TGCGCCAGCAGTGACGGGAAATCCAAAAACATTCAGTACTTC
TRBV4-1	TRBD1	many	TRBJ1-1	CASSLSGGLNTEAFF	TGCGCCAGCAGCCTCTCAGGGGGACTGAACACTGAAGCTTTCTTT
TRBV29-1	NA	few	TRBJ2-1	CSAKASLGSYNEQFF	TGCAGCGCTAAGGCCTCCCTGGGCTCCTACAATGAGCAGTTCTTC
TRBV4-1	NA	many	TRBJ1-2	CASSQDFPDIIGYTF	TGCGCCAGCAGCCAAGATTTCCCGGACATTATAGGCTACACCTTC
TRBV7-8	NA	many	TRBJ2-4	CASSLEGFAIQYF	TGTGCCAGCAGCTTAGAAGGGTTTGCCATTCAGTACTTC
TRBV5-6	NA	NA	TRBJ2-1	CASSLTTMGQFF	TGTGCCAGCAGCTTGACGACGATGGGGCAGTTCTTC
TRBV5-1	NA	many	TRBJ2-2	CASSFYRQGTGELFF	TGCGCCAGCAGCTTTTACCGGCAGGGAACCGGGGAGCTGTTTTTT
TRBV6-2/TRBV6-3	NA	many	TRBJ1-5	CASSYGGGWRNNQPQHF	TGTGCCAGCAGTTACGGAGGGGGGTGGAGGAACAATCAGCCCCAGCATTTT
TRBV12-3/TRBV12-4	TRBD2	many	TRBJ2-3	CASSPQGTSGGTDTQYF	TGTGCCAGCAGTCCACAAGGGACTAGCGGGGGCACAGATACGCAGTATTTT
TRBV4-1	NA	many	TRBJ1-2	CASSQDPGGTIDGYTF	TGCGCCAGCAGCCAAGACCCCGGGGGCACTATTGATGGCTACACCTTC
TRBV7-8	NA	many	TRBJ1-2	CASSSPGRIPSGGYTF	TGTGCCAGCAGCTCCCCCGGACGGATCCCGTCGGGGGGCTACACCTTC
TRBV2	NA	NA	TRBJ1-1	CASTRDRQVGNTEAFF	TGTGCCAGTACAAGGGACCGCCAGGTCGGGAACACTGAAGCTTTCTTT
TRBV4-1	TRBD1	few	TRBJ1-1	CASSQEGQGRTEAFF	TGCGCCAGCAGCCAAGAAGGACAGGGCCGGACTGAAGCTTTCTTT
TRBV6-4	TRBD1	many	TRBJ2-3	CASSPTGEIDTQYF	TGTGCCAGCAGCCCGACAGGGGAGATAGATACGCAGTATTTT
TRBV20-1	TRBD2	few	TRBJ2-3	CSARDSGGATDTQYF	TGCAGTGCTAGAGATTCCGGGGGGGCCACAGATACGCAGTATTTT
TRBV3-1	TRBD2	once	TRBJ2-1	CASSQWQTSGRGEQFF	TGTGCCAGCAGCCAATGGCAGACTAGCGGGAGGGGTGAGCAGTTCTTC
TRBV20-1	NA	few	TRBJ2-1	CSASLGAQDEQFF	TGCAGTGCTAGTCTGGGGGCTCAGGATGAGCAGTTCTTC
TRBV29-1	NA	NA	TRBJ1-2	CSVRRPNYGYTF	TGCAGCGTTAGAAGGCCTAACTATGGCTACACCTTC
TRBV28	TRBD1	NA	TRBJ2-5	CASNGDRVPETQYF	TGTGCCAGCAACGGGGACAGGGTCCCCGAGACCCAGTACTTC
TRBV12-3/TRBV12-4	NA	many	TRBJ1-2	CASSPGTVNYGYTF	TGTGCCAGCAGTCCAGGGACGGTTAACTATGGCTACACCTTC
TRBV10-3	NA	many	TRBJ2-7	CAISGTRGGTVSYEQYF	TGTGCCATCAGTGGAACTCGGGGAGGGACAGTCTCCTACGAGCAGTACTTC
TRBV29-1	TRBD2	few	TRBJ2-7	CSVTTSGSYEQYF	TGCAGCGTGACGACTAGCGGGAGTTACGAGCAGTACTTC
TRBV7-2	TRBD2	many	TRBJ2-5	CASSLLWTSGGLAQETQYF	TGTGCCAGCAGCTTATTATGGACTAGCGGGGGACTAGCTCAAGAGACCCAGTACTTC